Detailed here is one TCR beta chain. Its cognate antigen is unknown. The data belong to a study of cytomegalovirus exposure and HLA in healthy donors. Study-level findings and limits: An analysis was carried out later, and it reportedly showed fewer N-insertions in an Asian-associated ancestry cluster than the approximately 700-donor mean. Links to common viral pathogens appeared, in a later analysis, for several of the most significant clusters.

The donors (healthy individuals) were bone marrow donors. A multiplex PCR was run with 60 Vbeta primers and 13 Jbeta primers. Libraries were prepared by immunoSEQ multiplex PCR; TCRdb keeps only in-frame clonotypes and omits some of them. The sample shows 90,000 to 100,000 clones, 76% of them seen only once. The CDR3 contains 13 residues. Deletions cut 10 bases from V and 3 bases from J, with 16 bases between. CDR1 and CDR2 from the germline V gene are MDHEN and SYDVKM. The chain is built from TRBV28 and TRBJ2-7; tentative D call: TRBD2 (5 bases). This TCR derives from a man between 35 and 55 years old in good health and CMV-seronegative. Sequenced: PBMCs. CDR3 in amino acids: CATRGGFDYEQYF. The CDR3 DNA follows: TGTGCCACCCGCGGAGGTTTCGACTACGAGCAGTACTTC.